These T cell receptor beta chains were read from a single sample in a study of cytomegalovirus exposure and HLA in healthy donors. Sequenced by immunoSEQ multiplex PCR; TCRdb stores in-frame clones only, minus some. The sample consists of 100,000 to 150,000 clones, 60% to 85% of them appearing once. Sequencing was carried out using PBMCs. The source of these receptors is a man aged 30-40 years in good health and CMV-seronegative. Each CDR3 is given with its conserved first and last residue. Fields, in order: CDR3 protein, CDR3 DNA, D gene, clone size, J gene, V gene. A D gene is named only where the DNA matches it firmly. The size field is filled for only some rows; it gives once, few, many or a size class.

CDR3 protein: CASSIEGGGWAKNIQYF; CDR3 DNA: TGTGCCAGTAGTATAGAAGGGGGGGGCTGGGCCAAAAACATTCAGTACTTC; D gene: -; clone size: -; J gene: TRBJ2-4; V gene: TRBV19
CDR3 protein: CASSPPGGLSSYEQYF; CDR3 DNA: TGTGCCAGCTCACCACCGGGGGGGCTGAGCTCCTACGAGCAGTACTTC; D gene: -; clone size: -; J gene: TRBJ2-7; V gene: TRBV18
CDR3 protein: CASTGKADLNTGELFF; CDR3 DNA: TGCGCCAGTACAGGGAAAGCAGATTTGAACACCGGGGAGCTGTTTTTT; D gene: -; clone size: -; J gene: TRBJ2-2; V gene: TRBV5-1
CDR3 protein: CASSTGGAGTGELFF; CDR3 DNA: TGTGCCAGCAGCACAGGGGGCGCGGGGACCGGGGAGCTGTTTTTT; D gene: TRBD1; clone size: -; J gene: TRBJ2-2; V gene: TRBV28
CDR3 protein: CASSLRGNQPQHF; CDR3 DNA: TGTGCCAGCAGCTTGAGAGGTAATCAGCCCCAGCATTTT; D gene: -; clone size: -; J gene: TRBJ1-5; V gene: TRBV7-2
CDR3 protein: CASSRDSSPGGANVLTF; CDR3 DNA: TGTGCCAGCAGCCGGGACAGTTCTCCGGGGGGGGCCAACGTCCTGACTTTC; D gene: TRBD1; clone size: -; J gene: TRBJ2-6; V gene: TRBV7-2
CDR3 protein: CASTKVRDRGNEQYF; CDR3 DNA: TGTGCCAGCACCAAAGTCCGGGACAGGGGTAACGAGCAGTACTTC; D gene: TRBD1; clone size: once; J gene: TRBJ2-7; V gene: TRBV6-6
CDR3 protein: CASSDRGSGWYF; CDR3 DNA: TGTGCCAGTAGTGACAGGGGGTCCGGGTGGTACTTC; D gene: TRBD1; clone size: -; J gene: TRBJ2-4; V gene: TRBV19
CDR3 protein: CAWSPPGYEQYF; CDR3 DNA: TGTGCCTGGAGTCCTCCGGGTTACGAGCAGTACTTC; D gene: -; clone size: -; J gene: TRBJ2-7; V gene: TRBV30
CDR3 protein: CASSIWEGRRDQPQHF; CDR3 DNA: TGTGCCAGTAGTATTTGGGAGGGGAGGAGAGATCAGCCCCAGCATTTT; D gene: -; clone size: -; J gene: TRBJ1-5; V gene: TRBV19
CDR3 protein: CASSQEKGGQGQNGYTF; CDR3 DNA: TGCGCCAGCAGCCAAGAAAAGGGGGGACAGGGACAGAATGGCTACACCTTC; D gene: TRBD1; clone size: -; J gene: TRBJ1-2; V gene: TRBV4-1
CDR3 protein: CASSWDNQETQYF; CDR3 DNA: TGTGCCAGCAGCTGGGACAACCAAGAGACCCAGTACTTC; D gene: -; clone size: -; J gene: TRBJ2-5; V gene: TRBV5-4
CDR3 protein: CASRGLKGQGRPGTQYF; CDR3 DNA: TGTGCCAGCAGGGGTCTTAAGGGACAGGGGCGACCGGGGACCCAGTACTTC; D gene: -; clone size: -; J gene: TRBJ2-5; V gene: TRBV21-1
CDR3 protein: CASSFGQPTNEKLFF; CDR3 DNA: TGCGCCAGCAGCTTTGGACAGCCAACTAATGAAAAACTGTTTTTT; D gene: -; clone size: -; J gene: TRBJ1-4; V gene: TRBV5-1
CDR3 protein: CASSQDATGGGYTF; CDR3 DNA: TGCGCCAGCAGCCAAGATGCCACGGGGGGAGGCTACACCTTC; D gene: -; clone size: -; J gene: TRBJ1-2; V gene: TRBV4-3
CDR3 protein: CASSPTVRGNTIYF; CDR3 DNA: TGTGCCAGCAGCCCGACAGTTCGAGGAAACACCATATATTTT; D gene: -; clone size: -; J gene: TRBJ1-3; V gene: TRBV6-5
CDR3 protein: CASSYSDKEQFF; CDR3 DNA: TGTGCCAGCAGTTATTCAGATAAGGAGCAGTTCTTC; D gene: -; clone size: -; J gene: TRBJ2-1; V gene: TRBV6-5
CDR3 protein: CASRGGGERYGYTF; CDR3 DNA: TGTGCCAGCAGGGGAGGAGGGGAACGCTATGGCTACACCTTC; D gene: -; clone size: -; J gene: TRBJ1-2; V gene: TRBV25-1
CDR3 protein: CASSTQGGTEAFF; CDR3 DNA: TGTGCCAGCAGTACCCAGGGGGGCACTGAAGCTTTCTTT; D gene: TRBD1; clone size: few; J gene: TRBJ1-1; V gene: TRBV28
CDR3 protein: CASSPGGRGNTEAFF; CDR3 DNA: TGTGCCAGCAGCCCGGGGGGCAGGGGGAACACTGAAGCTTTCTTT; D gene: -; clone size: -; J gene: TRBJ1-1; V gene: TRBV5-6
CDR3 protein: CASITRGAGVYNEQFF; CDR3 DNA: TGTGCCAGCATCACTCGGGGAGCGGGAGTTTACAATGAGCAGTTCTTC; D gene: TRBD2; clone size: -; J gene: TRBJ2-1; V gene: TRBV28
CDR3 protein: CASSRTSGPYEQYF; CDR3 DNA: TGTGCCAGCAGCCGGACTAGCGGGCCGTACGAGCAGTACTTC; D gene: TRBD2; clone size: -; J gene: TRBJ2-7; V gene: TRBV6-5
CDR3 protein: CASSIGRGGEQYF; CDR3 DNA: TGTGCCAGTAGTATAGGAAGAGGAGGCGAGCAGTACTTC; D gene: -; clone size: -; J gene: TRBJ2-7; V gene: TRBV19
CDR3 protein: CASSFGRGGLAGTDTQYF; CDR3 DNA: TGTGCCAGCAGCTTCGGGCGTGGAGGACTAGCGGGCACAGATACGCAGTATTTT; D gene: TRBD2; clone size: -; J gene: TRBJ2-3; V gene: TRBV7-2
CDR3 protein: CASSAQTGTYEQYF; CDR3 DNA: TGTGCCAGCAGCGCACAGACAGGAACCTACGAGCAGTACTTC; D gene: -; clone size: once; J gene: TRBJ2-7; V gene: TRBV9
CDR3 protein: CASSPLTANTEAFF; CDR3 DNA: TGTGCCAGCAGTCCATTGACAGCTAACACTGAAGCTTTCTTT; D gene: -; clone size: few; J gene: TRBJ1-1; V gene: TRBV2
CDR3 protein: CASRGQGVNQPQHF; CDR3 DNA: TGTGCCAGCAGAGGACAGGGTGTAAATCAGCCCCAGCATTTT; D gene: TRBD1; clone size: once; J gene: TRBJ1-5; V gene: TRBV6-5
CDR3 protein: CASSYSSGSFNEQFF; CDR3 DNA: TGCGCCAGCAGCTATTCTAGCGGGAGTTTCAATGAGCAGTTCTTC; D gene: TRBD2; clone size: -; J gene: TRBJ2-1; V gene: TRBV5-1
CDR3 protein: CATSRGGGGYYEQYF; CDR3 DNA: TGTGCCACCAGCAGAGGTGGGGGGGGCTATTACGAGCAGTACTTC; D gene: -; clone size: -; J gene: TRBJ2-7; V gene: TRBV15
CDR3 protein: CASSSTDRVGNQPQHF; CDR3 DNA: TGTGCCAGCAGTTCGACGGACAGGGTAGGCAATCAGCCCCAGCATTTT; D gene: TRBD1; clone size: -; J gene: TRBJ1-5; V gene: TRBV6-6
CDR3 protein: CASSRQGSYIGYEQYF; CDR3 DNA: TGCGCCAGCAGCCGACAGGGCTCTTATATAGGCTACGAGCAGTACTTC; D gene: TRBD1; clone size: few; J gene: TRBJ2-7; V gene: TRBV5-1
CDR3 protein: CASSQDQGGTQYF; CDR3 DNA: TGTGCCAGCAGCCAAGACCAGGGAGGGACCCAGTACTTC; D gene: -; clone size: few; J gene: TRBJ2-5; V gene: TRBV14
CDR3 protein: CASSSNRDPSLYEQYF; CDR3 DNA: TGTGCCAGCAGCTCTAACAGGGACCCCAGCCTCTACGAGCAGTACTTC; D gene: -; clone size: -; J gene: TRBJ2-7; V gene: TRBV11-2
CDR3 protein: CASRRLPGEGTYEQYF; CDR3 DNA: TGTGCCAGCAGACGATTGCCTGGGGAGGGAACCTACGAGCAGTACTTC; D gene: TRBD2; clone size: -; J gene: TRBJ2-7; V gene: TRBV27
CDR3 protein: CASSYGWGANTGELFF; CDR3 DNA: TGTGCCAGCAGTTATGGGTGGGGAGCCAACACCGGGGAGCTGTTTTTT; D gene: -; clone size: once; J gene: TRBJ2-2; V gene: TRBV6-5
CDR3 protein: CASSEGRNQPQHF; CDR3 DNA: TGCGCCAGCAGCGAGGGCCGCAATCAGCCCCAGCATTTT; D gene: -; clone size: -; J gene: TRBJ1-5; V gene: TRBV5-1
CDR3 protein: CASSLEAADSYEQYF; CDR3 DNA: TGCGCCAGCAGCTTGGAAGCGGCTGACTCCTACGAGCAGTACTTC; D gene: -; clone size: -; J gene: TRBJ2-7; V gene: TRBV5-1
CDR3 protein: CASRDRAGNSYEQYF; CDR3 DNA: TGTGCCTCCCGGGACAGGGCAGGCAACTCCTACGAGCAGTACTTC; D gene: TRBD1; clone size: -; J gene: TRBJ2-7; V gene: TRBV10-3
CDR3 protein: CAISEQVGASEQPQHF; CDR3 DNA: TGTGCCATCAGTGAACAAGTAGGGGCCTCTGAGCAGCCCCAGCATTTT; D gene: -; clone size: -; J gene: TRBJ1-5; V gene: TRBV10-3
CDR3 protein: CASRYGQSNTEAFF; CDR3 DNA: TGTGCCAGCAGATATGGACAGTCGAACACTGAAGCTTTCTTT; D gene: -; clone size: -; J gene: TRBJ1-1; V gene: TRBV2
CDR3 protein: CASSLTGNGYTF; CDR3 DNA: TGTGCCAGCAGTTTAACAGGGAATGGCTACACCTTC; D gene: -; clone size: few; J gene: TRBJ1-2; V gene: TRBV28